A selection of T cell receptor beta chains follows, all from one sample in a study of blood T cell repertoires in COVID-19. Data came from immunoSEQ multiplex PCR; TCRdb stores just in-frame clones and leaves some out. The table includes fewer than 350,000 clones, about 86% detected once. Sequenced sample: peripheral blood. The source is a woman between 55 and 75 years old with active or convalescent COVID-19. CDR3s include the opening cysteine and the closing phenylalanine or tryptophan. D genes are given only for firm matches. Rows give clone size only sometimes, using once, few, many, or a class for an expanded clone.

TRBJ1-2 TRBV6-2/TRBV6-3 - - CASSYAGESYGYTF TGTGCCAGCAGTTACGCAGGGGAGAGCTATGGCTACACCTTC
TRBJ2-5 TRBV6-2/TRBV6-3 few - CASSRSQGRWETQYF TGTGCCAGCAGTCGCTCCCAGGGTCGATGGGAGACCCAGTACTTC
TRBJ1-5 TRBV4-2 - - CASSQAAGEQPQHF TGTGCCAGCAGCCAAGCGGCGGGGGAACAGCCCCAGCATTTT
TRBJ2-7 TRBV7-9 - TRBD1 CASSSTWDRAPYEQYF TGTGCCAGCAGCTCTACGTGGGACAGGGCTCCCTACGAGCAGTACTTC
TRBJ2-4 TRBV4-1 - TRBD1 CASSQAGQVPLAKNIQYF TGCGCCAGCAGCCAGGCCGGACAGGTGCCGCTAGCCAAAAACATTCAGTACTTC
TRBJ1-2 TRBV5-1 few TRBD1 CASSLAGQGSGYTF TGCGCCAGCAGCTTAGCCGGACAGGGATCTGGCTACACCTTC
TRBJ2-7 TRBV2 - TRBD2 CASSQLAGVSEQYF TGTGCCAGCAGCCAACTAGCGGGGGTTAGCGAGCAGTACTTC
TRBJ2-3 TRBV5-1 - TRBD2 CASSTGLAGGDTQYF TGCGCCAGCAGCACGGGACTAGCGGGCGGGGATACGCAGTATTTT
TRBJ2-7 TRBV14 - - CASTHTDRAYEQYF TGTGCCAGCACCCATACGGACAGAGCCTACGAGCAGTACTTC
TRBJ2-3 TRBV7-8 - - CASSLAHSRTDTQYF TGTGCCAGCAGCTTAGCGCACAGCCGCACAGATACGCAGTATTTT
TRBJ2-6 TRBV4-1 - - CASSPRTGLGSGANVLTF TGCGCCAGCAGCCCCAGAACAGGGCTGGGCTCTGGGGCCAACGTCCTGACTTTC
TRBJ1-2 TRBV5-4 few - CASSKPGQIYGYTF TGTGCCAGCAGCAAACCAGGACAGATCTATGGCTACACCTTC
TRBJ2-3 TRBV6-4 - TRBD1 CASSETGGYDTQYF TGTGCCAGCAGCGAAACAGGGGGTTACGATACGCAGTATTTT
TRBJ2-2 TRBV4-3 - - CASSQGGGRNTGELFF TGCGCCAGCAGCCAAGGAGGCGGGCGGAACACCGGGGAGCTGTTTTTT
TRBJ1-2 TRBV2 - - CASNPTGGNYGYTF TGTGCCAGCAACCCGACAGGAGGTAACTATGGCTACACCTTC
TRBJ1-3 TRBV6-2/TRBV6-3 - TRBD1 CASTPGQHPGNTIYF TGTGCCAGCACCCCGGGACAGCATCCTGGAAACACCATATATTTT
TRBJ2-5 TRBV2 - TRBD2 CASKGPSGVQETQYF TGTGCCAGCAAGGGGCCTAGCGGGGTACAAGAGACCCAGTACTTC
TRBJ2-2 TRBV13 - TRBD2 CASSPPRGRGDTGELFF TGTGCCAGCAGCCCCCCTCGGGGGAGGGGCGACACCGGGGAGCTGTTTTTT
TRBJ1-4 TRBV19 - TRBD1 CASSVSGQGNEKLFF TGTGCCAGTAGTGTCTCGGGACAGGGTAATGAAAAACTGTTTTTT
TRBJ2-3 TRBV27 - - CASSLILRDSRTDTQYF TGTGCCAGCAGTTTGATTTTGCGGGACAGCCGCACAGATACGCAGTATTTT
TRBJ1-5 TRBV12-5 - - CASGLVLAGGMYSNQPQHF TGTGCTAGTGGTTTGGTATTGGCAGGCGGGATGTATAGCAATCAGCCCCAGCATTTT
TRBJ2-7 TRBV11-3 few - CASSSGTSDEQYF TGTGCCAGCAGCTCCGGGACATCCGACGAGCAGTACTTC
TRBJ2-2 TRBV7-3 - - CASSPGMPATGELFF TGTGCCAGCAGCCCAGGAATGCCGGCCACCGGGGAGCTGTTTTTT
TRBJ2-3 TRBV7-3 few TRBD2 CASSSQAGGPDTQYF TGTGCCAGCAGCTCCCAAGCGGGGGGGCCAGATACGCAGTATTTT
TRBJ1-2 TRBV2 few TRBD1 CASTGVVKNYGYTF TGTGCCTCCACAGGGGTGGTAAAAAACTATGGCTACACCTTC
TRBJ1-2 TRBV18 once TRBD1 CASSPSGGANYGYTF TGTGCCAGCTCACCCTCAGGGGGCGCTAACTATGGCTACACCTTC
TRBJ2-2 TRBV7-6 - - CASSPRGSVSGELFF TGTGCCAGCAGCCCTAGAGGGTCGGTGTCCGGGGAGCTGTTTTTT
TRBJ1-1 TRBV5-1 - - CASSVTLNTEAFF TGCGCCAGCAGCGTTACTTTGAACACTGAAGCTTTCTTT
TRBJ1-4 TRBV27 - - CASSLYTIGAGKEKLFF TGTGCCAGCAGTTTATATACGATTGGGGCCGGCAAGGAAAAACTGTTTTTT
TRBJ2-5 TRBV2 once - CASSRSDGGQETQYF TGTGCCAGCAGCCGAAGTGATGGGGGGCAAGAGACCCAGTACTTC
TRBJ2-5 TRBV4-3 - TRBD1 CASSQESGKGGQGAQETQYF TGCGCCAGCAGCCAAGAATCTGGAAAAGGGGGACAGGGGGCCCAAGAGACCCAGTACTTC
TRBJ1-1 TRBV3-1/TRBV3-2 many - CASSPRQNTEAFF TGTGCCAGCAGCCCCCGACAGAACACTGAAGCTTTCTTT
TRBJ2-1 TRBV14 few TRBD1 CASSPDRGRSNEQFF TGTGCCAGCAGCCCCGACAGGGGGCGTAGCAATGAGCAGTTCTTC
TRBJ2-3 TRBV4-3 - - CASSQEYQGTDTQYF TGCGCCAGCAGCCAAGAGTATCAGGGAACAGATACGCAGTATTTT
TRBJ1-4 TRBV27 - - CATRVSGPATNEKLFF TGTGCCACCCGCGTGTCTGGGCCTGCAACTAATGAAAAACTGTTTTTT
TRBJ1-3 TRBV5-1 - - CASSGDSGNTIYF TGCGCCAGCTCGGGGGACTCTGGAAACACCATATATTTT
TRBJ1-6 TRBV12-3/TRBV12-4 - - CASKDRNSPLHF TGTGCCAGCAAAGACAGGAATTCACCCCTCCACTTT
TRBJ2-7 TRBV7-6 - TRBD2 CASSLGTSGSYEQYF TGTGCCAGCAGCTTAGGGACTAGCGGCTCCTACGAGCAGTACTTC
TRBJ1-5 TRBV10-3 - - CAISEDGGSNQPQHF TGTGCCATCAGTGAAGACGGCGGTAGCAATCAGCCCCAGCATTTT
TRBJ2-2 TRBV9 - - CASSSDLSNLGELFF TGTGCCAGCAGCTCGGACTTATCGAATCTAGGGGAGCTGTTTTTT